This passage covers 8 T cell receptor beta chains from one sample sequenced in a study of tumor-infiltrating lymphocytes in primary liver carcinoma. Co-extraction yielded RNA and DNA from 20-30 mg of unsorted bulk tissue. The investigators made TCR beta cDNA from 500 ng total RNA, using a constant-region primer. Slightly modified ARM-PCR served as the procedure for the TCR beta libraries. These libraries came from three rounds of nested multiplex PCR. In the first two PCR rounds, TRBV1-TRBV30 forward primers were paired with a C-beta reverse primer, and each round lasted about 9 cycles. Each CDR3 protein gets one entry after TCRdb re-called the multiplex PCR reads with MiXCR. The sample records around 25,000 distinct CDR3 sequences, 77% being singletons. Sequenced sample: liver tumor tissue from sampling region 5. Documented subset: tumor region T5, tumor centre. Receptors were obtained from a woman under 40 with primary liver carcinoma and hepatitis B virus infection.

A remark on this clonotype: Relative to the germline gene, one junction end is altered; a read error may explain this. J is TRBJ2-7 and V is TRBV11-2; possibly TRBD2 for D (5 bases). Per the germline V gene, CDR1 is SGHAT and CDR2 is FQNNGV. The CDR3 consists of 13 residues. The CDR3 sequence is CTSSLDRGAVKYF. The CDR3 DNA is TGTACCAGCAGCTTAGATCGTGGAGCGGTTAAGTACTTC.

On this clonotype itself: The CDR3 does not end in the conserved phenylalanine or tryptophan, so this is likely a read error. The CDR3 region has the DNA TGCAGCGCCCTAAGGTACTACAATGAGCAGTTCTCA. This encodes CSALRYYNEQFS. The chain recombines TRBV29-1 with TRBJ2-1; unclear D gene. With 7 bases removed from V and 3 bases from J, the gap between germline ends came to 10 bases. CDR1 and CDR2 (germline): SQVTM, ANQGSEA. CDR3 length equals 12 residues.

The chain recombines TRBV7-9 with TRBJ2-2; no reliable D call. The length of the CDR3 is 13 residues. The V and J ends lost 9 bases and 1 base respectively, with 9 bases between them. Germline lookup yields CDR1 SEHNR and CDR2 FQNEAQ (reference sequence). CDR3 nucleotide sequence: TGTGCCAGGAGTAGTGGGAACACCGGGGAGCTGTTTTTT. Encoded protein: CARSSGNTGELFF.

Comment on this clonotype: This CDR3 is missing its conserved last phenylalanine or tryptophan, likely due to a read error. This rearrangement joins TRBV5-1 to TRBJ2-2; D remains ambiguous. This CDR3 comprises 16 residues. Germline V gene sequence: CDR1 SGHRS, CDR2 YFSETQ. CDR3: CASSLTGRANTRELFL. The CDR3 coding sequence is TGCGCCAGCAGCTTGACGGGCCGAGCGAACACCCGGGAGCTGTTTCTT.

To note about this clonotype: One end of the junction varies from germline; a read error may be responsible. This chain connects TRBV5-5 to TRBJ2-4, with D unresolved. This CDR3 spans 14 amino acids. Germline CDR1 reads SGHKS; CDR2 reads YYEKEE (reference sequence). The CDR3 nucleotides are TGTGCCAGCGGCTTGACATGGACGGCAAGCATTCAGTACTTC. Protein: CASGLTWTASIQYF.

About this clonotype: The junction does not match germline at one end; this may be a read error. The chain couples TRBV29-1 to TRBJ2-5, with D tentatively TRBD1 or TRBD2 (5 bases each). Per germline, CDR1 SQVTM and CDR2 ANQGSEA. The CDR3 runs to 15 residues. Here the CDR3 reads CRVEPGRGVRETQYF. The CDR3 bases are TGCAGAGTTGAACCCGGAAGGGGAGTGAGGGAGACCCAATACTTC.

The chain uses TRBV28 and TRBJ2-3; no clear D gene. Trimming stripped 10 bases from V and 6 bases from J, with 14 bases between. CDR3 length: 12 amino acids. The germline V gene has CDR1 MDHEN and CDR2 SYDVKM. CDR3: CATSPFFDTQYF. The CDR3 bases are TGTGCCACCAGCCCCTTTTTTGATACGCAGTATTTT.

The CDR3 coding sequence is TGTGCCAGCAGTTACTACTCGTCGCAGTCCCAAGAGACCCAGTACTTC. Its translation is CASSYYSSQSQETQYF. This chain uses TRBV6-5 with TRBJ2-5; D not certain. The CDR3 has 16 residues. The V gene lost 1 base and the J gene lost 1 base, with 13 bases spanning the gap. Looked up from germline, CDR1 is MNHEY and CDR2 is SVGAGI.